One sample yielded the 5 T cell receptor beta chains listed below, sequenced in a study of cytomegalovirus exposure and HLA in healthy donors. The PCR made use of 60 Vbeta and 13 Jbeta primers. Sequencing used immunoSEQ multiplex PCR; TCRdb keeps in-frame clones, though not all of them. The data show around 110,000 clones, under 90% seen once. Specimen: PBMCs. Receptors originate from a woman in her thirties in good health and CMV-seronegative.

This sequence joins TRBV28 and TRBJ2-3; D is perhaps TRBD2 (6 bases). This CDR3 is built from 15 residues. V lost 7 bases, J lost 8 bases, and 22 bases lay in between. Germline V lookup: CDR1 MDHEN, CDR2 SYDVKM. In DNA, the CDR3 is TGTGCCAGCAAAGTCAGGTGGCGGGATAACGGTACGCAGTATTTT. Translation: CASKVRWRDNGTQYF. The entire variable domain, with the rest obtained from reference TRBV28 and TRBJ2-3, is as follows: DVKVTQSSRYLVKRTGEKVFLECVQDMDHENMFWYRQDPGLGLRLIYFSYDVKMKEKGDIPEGYSVSREKKERFSLILESASTNQTSMYLCASKVRWRDNGTQYFGPGTRLTVL.

The V call is TRBV5-1, the J call TRBJ1-1, with D maybe TRBD1 (5 bases). Germline values: CDR1 SGHRS, CDR2 YFSETQ. Trimming cost V 5 bases and J 7 bases, with 18 bases left between them. This CDR3 is 14 amino acids long. CDR3 loop: CASSQSRGRVEAFF. The CDR3 DNA sequence: TGCGCCAGCAGTCAGTCCCGGGGGAGGGTTGAAGCTTTCTTT.

This chain uses TRBV10-3 with TRBJ2-3; D may be TRBD2 (6 bases). V was trimmed by 3 bases and J by 1 base, leaving 11 bases between them. This CDR3 has 15 amino acids. CDR1 and CDR2 (germline): ENHRY, SYGVKD. This CDR3 reads CAISDVAGRTDTQYF. DNA of the CDR3: TGTGCCATCAGTGACGTGGCGGGACGCACAGATACGCAGTATTTT.

The chain carries TRBV7-9 and TRBJ2-7, with TRBD2 matching 8 bases. With 3 bases clipped from V and 6 bases from J, the junction kept 16 bases outside the gene matches. The CDR3 is made up of 17 amino acids. CDR1 and CDR2 from the germline V gene are SEHNR and FQNEAQ (reference sequence). The chain's CDR3 is CASSFSSRGLDSGEQYF. CDR3 nucleotides: TGTGCCAGCAGCTTCTCGTCGAGGGGACTAGATTCCGGCGAGCAGTACTTC.

This chain connects TRBV18 to TRBJ1-1; D unresolved. Trimming removed 6 bases from V and 1 base from J, with 15 bases in between. The CDR3 runs to 15 residues. Germline V gene lookup returns CDR1 KGHSH and CDR2 LQKENI. The CDR3 DNA reads TGTGCCAGCTCGCCCGGGAGCCGGGGGAACACTGAAGCTTTCTTT. Protein sequence: CASSPGSRGNTEAFF.